This record covers a single TCR beta chain. The CDR3 loop spans 18 amino acids. Germline V gives CDR1 SGHDT, CDR2 YYEEEE. V was clipped by 1 base and J by 1 base; unmatched bases: 8. Sequencing was performed with immunoSEQ multiplex PCR; in TCRdb, only in-frame clones are kept and a portion is missing. The sample has 180,000 or so clones, around 83% seen once; the top ten hold roughly 6%. The sample comes from a study of blood T cell repertoires in COVID-19. This TCR derives from a man aged 35-49 years who had recovered from COVID-19. The chain carries TRBV5-6 and TRBJ1-1; 12 bases agree with TRBD1. What was sequenced was PBMCs or T cells enriched from blood (not recorded which). For the CDR3, the DNA is TGTGCCAGCAGCTTGCCCACCGGGACAGGGGGCTGGAACACTGAAGCTTTCTTT. It encodes CASSLPTGTGGWNTEAFF.